These 17 T cell receptor beta chains share one sample of origin, sequenced in a study of CD8 T cells in ankylosing spondylitis. General study points: Characteristic, it appeared, of ankylosing spondylitis blood was a TCR beta motif of fewer than 10 highly homologous variants.

Antigens of these TCRs are unknown. MiXCR, applied by TCRdb to the 5' RACE reads, yields one record per CDR3 protein. The profile shows around 890,000 distinct CDR3 sequences, approximately 10% of them singletons. Sequenced sample: blood, either unsorted or a sorted T cell fraction (not recorded which). The receptors were sampled from a male donor with ankylosing spondylitis.

This clonotype was observed a handful of times. The chain couples TRBV28 to TRBJ2-4, with D uncertain. CDR3 length: 13 amino acids. Trimming left V 5 bases short and J 7 bases short, with 12 bases between. CDR1 and CDR2 (germline): MDHEN, SYDVKM. The CDR3 region is CASSPPIGNIQYF. CDR3 sequence (DNA): TGTGCCAGCAGTCCACCTATTGGGAACATTCAGTACTTC.

This clonotype has only a few counts. The chain recombines TRBV6-2 or TRBV6-3 with TRBJ2-3; D call uncertain. The CDR3 spans 12 residues. Germline V gene data show CDR1 as MNHEY and CDR2 as SVGEGT. V lost 7 bases, J lost 1 base, and 6 bases lay in between. The CDR3 loop is CASTTRTDTQYF. DNA of the CDR3: TGTGCCAGCACGACCCGCACAGATACGCAGTATTTT.

This clonotype turned up a few times. This sequence joins TRBV20-1 and TRBJ2-1; tentative D call: TRBD2 (5 bases). Germline V CDR1 and CDR2: DFQATT, SNEGSKA (reference sequence). The CDR3 sequence is 14 residues long. V was pared by 2 bases and J by 8 bases, with 16 bases between. CDR3 loop: CSARMAGRIYEQFF. CDR3 nucleotide sequence: TGCAGTGCTAGAATGGCGGGCAGGATCTATGAGCAGTTCTTC.

The chain couples TRBV10-3 to TRBJ1-1; 11 nucleotides line up with TRBD1. J gave up 4 bases and V 4 bases, and 5 bases lay outside the gene matches. Germline V gives CDR1 ENHRY, CDR2 SYGVKD. CDR3 length equals 15 residues. CDR3: CAISGRTGGLTEAFF. The CDR3 bases are TGTGCCATCAGTGGGAGGACAGGGGGCCTCACTGAAGCTTTCTTT.

The chain combines TRBV6-2 or TRBV6-3 with TRBJ2-1; D is unresolved. The length of the CDR3 is 13 residues. Trimming removed 10 bases at V and 7 bases at J, with 17 bases between. Germline V gives CDR1 MNHEY, CDR2 SVGEGT. The CDR3 DNA is TGTGCCACCGGGTTTCTTGGGGTAAATGAGCAGTTCTTC. Encoded protein: CATGFLGVNEQFF.

This rearrangement joins TRBV27 to TRBJ1-5, with 9 bases identical to TRBD1. V was clipped by 3 bases and J by 2 bases; unmatched bases: 5. There are 16 residues in the CDR3. Germline-derived CDR1 and CDR2 are MNHEY and SMNVEV (reference sequence). This CDR3 reads CASSLTGGGGNQPQHF. The DNA of the CDR3 is TGTGCCAGCAGTTTGACAGGGGGTGGTGGCAATCAGCCCCAGCATTTT.

This chain joins TRBV20-1 and TRBJ2-3; 9 nucleotides align to TRBD1. The CDR3 sequence is 14 residues long. The germline CDR1 and CDR2 sequences are DFQATT and SNEGSKA (reference sequence). J was trimmed by 3 bases and V by 5 bases; bases with no gene match: 6. The CDR3 bases are TGCAGTGCTGCAAACAGGGGGCGAACAGATACGCAGTATTTT. This sequence encodes CSAANRGRTDTQYF.

This clonotype has just a few counts. The J gene is TRBJ1-1, the V gene TRBV20-1; possible D gene TRBD1, 6 bases. With 5 bases removed from V and 4 bases from J, the gap between germline ends came to 17 bases. This CDR3 is 14 amino acids long. The germline V gene has CDR1 DFQATT and CDR2 SNEGSKA (reference sequence). CDR3 loop: CSALKTQGSTEAFF. As DNA, the CDR3 is TGCAGTGCTTTGAAAACCCAGGGGTCCACTGAAGCTTTCTTT.

V and J are TRBV20-1 and TRBJ2-3; D remains ambiguous. V lost 0 bases, J lost 4 bases, and 8 bases lay in between. CDR1 and CDR2 (germline): DFQATT, SNEGSKA (reference sequence). CDR3 length equals 13 residues. DNA for the CDR3: TGCAGTGCTAGAGATTGGTCGGCAGATACGCAGTATTTT. Amino acids: CSARDWSADTQYF.

There are a few counts of this clonotype. This chain uses TRBV10-1 with TRBJ1-1; a possible D gene is TRBD1 (5 bases). V was pared by 7 bases and J by 0 bases, with 9 bases between. Germline loops: CDR1 WNHNN, CDR2 SYGVQD (reference sequence). The CDR3 contains 13 residues. Here the CDR3 DNA reads TGCGCCAGCAATGGGGGATTGAACACTGAAGCTTTCTTT. Its protein is CASNGGLNTEAFF.

This clonotype was detected many times. This chain links TRBV10-3 with TRBJ2-3; tentatively, D is TRBD2 (5 bases). This CDR3 has 11 residues. CDR1 and CDR2 (germline): ENHRY, SYGVKD. The germline V and J ends were trimmed by 6 bases and 5 bases, with 6 bases remaining between them. The CDR3 sequence: CAIRAGDTQYF. The CDR3 DNA follows: TGTGCCATCAGGGCGGGAGATACGCAGTATTTT.

This clonotype appeared a few times. This sequence joins TRBV11-1 and TRBJ2-2; a possible D gene is TRBD2 (5 bases). CDR1 SGHAT and CDR2 FQDESV come from the germline V gene (reference sequence). There are 15 residues in the CDR3. V was pared by 5 bases and J by 5 bases, with 15 bases between. Here the CDR3 reads CASSQISGKTGELFF. In DNA form, the CDR3 reads TGTGCCAGCAGCCAGATAAGCGGCAAGACCGGGGAGCTGTTTTTT.

The V call is TRBV20-1, the J call TRBJ2-3; D is uncertain. Germline V gene sequence: CDR1 DFQATT, CDR2 SNEGSKA (reference sequence). V lost 5 bases and J lost 6, with 18 bases in between. CDR3 length: 14 amino acids. CDR3 amino acids: CSAAALPVGDTQYF. The CDR3 region has the DNA TGCAGTGCTGCTGCACTACCCGTGGGGGATACGCAGTATTTT.

This clonotype was seen more than once but under ten times. This chain connects TRBV10-3 to TRBJ1-2; 11 bases fit TRBD1. Germline V gene lookup returns CDR1 ENHRY and CDR2 SYGVKD. The junction had 7 bases not matched to a gene; V was cut back by 3 bases and J by 7 bases. This CDR3 has 15 residues. CDR3 sequence reads: CAISDRDRGFSGYTF. As DNA, the CDR3 is TGTGCCATCAGTGACCGGGACAGGGGGTTTTCTGGCTACACCTTC.

The chain carries TRBV6-5 and TRBJ2-7; 7 bases are shared with TRBD1. Germline CDR1 reads MNHEY; CDR2 reads SVGAGI. This CDR3 comprises 12 residues. Trimming removed 4 bases from V and 10 bases from J; junction bases left unmatched: 7. The CDR3 protein is CASSSGQASQYF. The DNA of the CDR3 is TGTGCCAGCAGTTCTGGACAGGCGTCTCAGTACTTC.

The V gene is TRBV11-1, the J gene TRBJ2-1, with 13 bases fitting TRBD2. The germline gives CDR1 SGHAT, CDR2 FQDESV (reference sequence). Trimming cost V 5 bases and J 8 bases; bases outside gene matches: 9. The CDR3 sequence is 16 residues long. The CDR3 DNA reads TGTGCCAGCAGCAACGGACTAGCGGGAGATATAGATGAGCAGTTCTTC. Encoded protein: CASSNGLAGDIDEQFF.

In this sample, this clonotype turned up many times. The chain has TRBV28 and TRBJ1-1; TRBD1 might be the D (5 bases). Trimming shortened V by 3 bases and J by 11 bases, and 16 bases separated the two germline ends. In germline, CDR1 is MDHEN, CDR2 SYDVKM. The CDR3 spans 13 residues. CDR3 amino acids: CASSFSDGTAAFF. As DNA, the CDR3 is TGTGCCAGCAGTTTCTCCGACGGGACCGCGGCTTTCTTT.